This T cell receptor (beta chain) was recovered during a study of cytomegalovirus exposure and HLA in healthy donors. Use of 60 Vbeta and 13 Jbeta primers characterized the PCR. Sequencing was performed with immunoSEQ multiplex PCR; in TCRdb, only in-frame clones are kept and a portion is missing. In the table there are about 140,000 clones, 80% to 90% of which are singletons. A word on this clone: Its antigen remains unknown.

Overall study findings and caveats: TCR beta chains numbering under 200 were designated cytomegalovirus-associated.

The CDR3 loop spans 13 amino acids. Trimming pared 6 bases from V and 5 bases from J, leaving 14 bases between. Germline V lookup: CDR1 MNHEY, CDR2 SVGAGI. This sequence originates from a woman in her forties in good health and CMV-seropositive. The chain uses TRBV6-5 and TRBJ2-7; no clear D. The sequencing sample was made of PBMCs. CDR3 bases: TGTGCCAGCAGCCCCCCTTTCCCCCACGAGCAGTACTTC. Its protein product is CASSPPFPHEQYF.